This T cell receptor (beta chain) is from a study of blood T cell repertoires in COVID-19. The assay was immunoSEQ multiplex PCR, and TCRdb's table has in-frame clones only and misses some. The sample records around 370,000 clones, about 88% being singletons. Germline V lookup: CDR1 LGHNT, CDR2 FRNRAP. The CDR3 has 13 residues. Germline trimming cut 1 base from V and 4 bases from J; bases unmatched to any gene: 0. For this clone: Other DNA sequences from this sample encode an identical CDR3 as well.

The sequenced sample consisted of PBMCs or T cells enriched from blood (not recorded which). V usage is TRBV12-5 and J usage is TRBJ2-5, with 7 bases identical to TRBD2. This clonotype originated in a young woman who had recovered from COVID-19. CDR3 bases: TGTGCTAGTGGTTTGGGCGGGGGAGAGACCCAGTACTTC. Protein product: CASGLGGGETQYF.